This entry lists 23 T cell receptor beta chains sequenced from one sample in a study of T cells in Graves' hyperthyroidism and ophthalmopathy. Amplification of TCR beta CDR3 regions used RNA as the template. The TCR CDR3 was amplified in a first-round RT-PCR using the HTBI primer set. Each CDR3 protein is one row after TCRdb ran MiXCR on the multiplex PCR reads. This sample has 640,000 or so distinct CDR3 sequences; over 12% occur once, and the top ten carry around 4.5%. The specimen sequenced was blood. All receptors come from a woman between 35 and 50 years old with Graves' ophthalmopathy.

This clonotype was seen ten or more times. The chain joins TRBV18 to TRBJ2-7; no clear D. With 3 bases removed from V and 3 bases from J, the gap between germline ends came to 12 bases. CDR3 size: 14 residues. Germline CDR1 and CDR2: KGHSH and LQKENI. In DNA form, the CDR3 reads TGTGCCAGCTCACCCGCGTCAGAGTACTACGAGCAGTACTTC. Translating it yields CASSPASEYYEQYF.

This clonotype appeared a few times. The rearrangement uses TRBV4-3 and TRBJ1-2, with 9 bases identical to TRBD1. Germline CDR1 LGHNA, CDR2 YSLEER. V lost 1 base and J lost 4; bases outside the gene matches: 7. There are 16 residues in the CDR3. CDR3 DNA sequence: TGCGCCAGCAGCCAAGGAGGGAACAGGGGGCTCTATGGCTACACCTTC. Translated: CASSQGGNRGLYGYTF.

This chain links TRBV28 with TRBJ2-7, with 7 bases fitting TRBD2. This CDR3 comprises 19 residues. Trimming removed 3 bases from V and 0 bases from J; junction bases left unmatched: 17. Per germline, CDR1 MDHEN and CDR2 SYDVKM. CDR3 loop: CASSFVGGVRDYSSYEQYF. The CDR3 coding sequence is TGTGCCAGCAGTTTCGTGGGGGGAGTCCGGGACTATTCCTCCTACGAGCAGTACTTC.

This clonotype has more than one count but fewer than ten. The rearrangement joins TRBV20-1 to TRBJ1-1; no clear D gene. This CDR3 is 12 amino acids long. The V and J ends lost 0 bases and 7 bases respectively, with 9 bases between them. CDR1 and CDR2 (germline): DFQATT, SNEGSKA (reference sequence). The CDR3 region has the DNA TGCAGTGCTAGAGATTCGGGCCTTGAAGCTTTCTTT. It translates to CSARDSGLEAFF.

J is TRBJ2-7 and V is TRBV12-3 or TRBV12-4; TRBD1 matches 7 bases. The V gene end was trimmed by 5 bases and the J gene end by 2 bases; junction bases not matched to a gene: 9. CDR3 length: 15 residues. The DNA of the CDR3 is TGTGCCAGCAGTCCACAGGGGACGGGGACCTACGAGCAGTACTTC. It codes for CASSPQGTGTYEQYF.

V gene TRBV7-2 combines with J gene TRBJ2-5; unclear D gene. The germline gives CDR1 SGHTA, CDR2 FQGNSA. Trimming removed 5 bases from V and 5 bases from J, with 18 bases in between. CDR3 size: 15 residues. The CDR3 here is CASSPSKTRQETQYF. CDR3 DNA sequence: TGTGCCAGCAGCCCCTCTAAGACTCGTCAGGAGACCCAGTACTTC.

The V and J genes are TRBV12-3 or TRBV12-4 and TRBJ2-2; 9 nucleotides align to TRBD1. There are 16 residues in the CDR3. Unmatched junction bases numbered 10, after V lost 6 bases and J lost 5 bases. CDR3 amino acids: CASRHTGGGQTGELFF. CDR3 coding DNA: TGTGCCAGCAGGCACACAGGGGGCGGTCAGACCGGGGAGCTGTTTTTT.

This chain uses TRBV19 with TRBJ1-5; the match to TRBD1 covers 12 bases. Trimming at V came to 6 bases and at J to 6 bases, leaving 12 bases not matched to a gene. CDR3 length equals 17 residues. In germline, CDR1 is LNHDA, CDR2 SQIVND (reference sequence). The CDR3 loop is CASRSGTGGVLGQPQHF. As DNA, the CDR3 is TGTGCCAGTAGGTCCGGGACAGGGGGCGTTTTGGGTCAGCCCCAGCATTTT.

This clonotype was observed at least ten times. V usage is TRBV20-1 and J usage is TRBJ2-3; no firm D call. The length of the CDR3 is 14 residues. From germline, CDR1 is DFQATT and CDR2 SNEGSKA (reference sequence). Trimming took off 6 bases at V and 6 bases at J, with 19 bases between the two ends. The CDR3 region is CSARKALGIDTQYF. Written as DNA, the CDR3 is TGCAGTGCAAGAAAGGCCCTGGGCATTGATACGCAGTATTTT.

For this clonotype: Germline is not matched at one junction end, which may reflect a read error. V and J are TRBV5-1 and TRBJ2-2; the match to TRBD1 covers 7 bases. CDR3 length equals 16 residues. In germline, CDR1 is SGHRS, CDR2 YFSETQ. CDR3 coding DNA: TGCGCCAGCGGCTTGGCACAGGGGAAGAACACCGGGGAGCTGTTTTTT. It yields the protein CASGLAQGKNTGELFF. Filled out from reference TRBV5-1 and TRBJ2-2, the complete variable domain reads KAGVTQTPRYLIKTRGQQVTLSCSPISGHRSVSWYQQTPGQGLQFLFEYFSETQRNKGNFPGRFSGRQFSNSRSEMNVSTLELGDSALYLCASGLAQGKNTGELFFGEGSRLTVL.

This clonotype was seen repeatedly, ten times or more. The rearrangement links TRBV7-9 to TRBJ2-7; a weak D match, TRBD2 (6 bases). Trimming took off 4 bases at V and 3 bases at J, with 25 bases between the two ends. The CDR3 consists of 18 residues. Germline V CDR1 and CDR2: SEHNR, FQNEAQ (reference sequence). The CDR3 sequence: CASSSPLGEDHLNYEQYF. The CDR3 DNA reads TGTGCCAGCAGCTCGCCGCTAGGGGAGGACCACCTAAACTACGAGCAGTACTTC.

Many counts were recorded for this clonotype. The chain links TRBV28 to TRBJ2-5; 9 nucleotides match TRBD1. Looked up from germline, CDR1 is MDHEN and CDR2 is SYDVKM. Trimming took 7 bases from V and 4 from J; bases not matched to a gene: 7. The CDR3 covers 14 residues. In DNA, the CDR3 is TGTGCCAGCATCGGACAGGGGTTGGGAGAGACCCAGTACTTC. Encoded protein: CASIGQGLGETQYF.

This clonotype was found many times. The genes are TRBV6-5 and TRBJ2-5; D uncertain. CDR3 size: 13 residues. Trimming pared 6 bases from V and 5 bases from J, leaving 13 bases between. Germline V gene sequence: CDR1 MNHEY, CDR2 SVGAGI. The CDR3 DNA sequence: TGTGCCAGCAGGCCGGTCCTGGGGGAGACCCAGTACTTC. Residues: CASRPVLGETQYF.

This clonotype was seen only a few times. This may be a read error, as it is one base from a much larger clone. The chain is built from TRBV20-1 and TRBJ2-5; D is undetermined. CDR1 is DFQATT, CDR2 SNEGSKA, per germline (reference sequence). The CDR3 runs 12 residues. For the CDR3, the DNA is TGCAGTGCTTTTGGAACTAAGGAGACCCAGCACTTC. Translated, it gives CSAFGTKETQHF.

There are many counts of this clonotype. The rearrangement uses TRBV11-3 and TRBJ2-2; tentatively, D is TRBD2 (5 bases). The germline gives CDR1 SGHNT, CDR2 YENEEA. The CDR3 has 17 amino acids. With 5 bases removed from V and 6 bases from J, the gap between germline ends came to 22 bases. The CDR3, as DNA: TGTGCCAGCAGCAATATTTTAGCGACTGCCTACCCCGGGGAGCTGTTTTTT. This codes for CASSNILATAYPGELFF.

CDR3: CASSRPSGGASYEQYF. As DNA, the CDR3 is TGTGCCAGCAGTCGTCCTAGCGGGGGGGCGAGTTACGAGCAGTACTTC. The V and J genes are TRBV6-2 or TRBV6-3 and TRBJ2-7, with 12 positions matching TRBD2. Germline assignment: CDR1 MNHEY and CDR2 SVGEGT. The CDR3 extends over 16 amino acids. V was pared by 5 bases and J by 4 bases, with 9 bases of the junction left unmatched.

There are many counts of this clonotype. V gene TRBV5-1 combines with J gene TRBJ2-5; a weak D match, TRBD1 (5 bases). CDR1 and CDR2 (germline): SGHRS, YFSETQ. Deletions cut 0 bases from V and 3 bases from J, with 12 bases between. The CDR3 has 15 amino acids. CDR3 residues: CASSLAGSIKETQYF. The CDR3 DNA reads TGCGCCAGCAGCTTGGCAGGGTCTATTAAAGAGACCCAGTACTTC. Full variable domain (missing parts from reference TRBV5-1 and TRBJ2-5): KAGVTQTPRYLIKTRGQQVTLSCSPISGHRSVSWYQQTPGQGLQFLFEYFSETQRNKGNFPGRFSGRQFSNSRSEMNVSTLELGDSALYLCASSLAGSIKETQYFGPGTRLLVL.

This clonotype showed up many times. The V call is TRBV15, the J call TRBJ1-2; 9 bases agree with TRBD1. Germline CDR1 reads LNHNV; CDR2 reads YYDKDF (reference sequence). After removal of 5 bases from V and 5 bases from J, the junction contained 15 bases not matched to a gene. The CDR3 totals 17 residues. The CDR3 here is CATSDPIKQGARYGYTF. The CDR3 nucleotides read TGTGCCACCAGCGACCCCATAAAACAGGGGGCGCGATATGGCTACACCTTC.

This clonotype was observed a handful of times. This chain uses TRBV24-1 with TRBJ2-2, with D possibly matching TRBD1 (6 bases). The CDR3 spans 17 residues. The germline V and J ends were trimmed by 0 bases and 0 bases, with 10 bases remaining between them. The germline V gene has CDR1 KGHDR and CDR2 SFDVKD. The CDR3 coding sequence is TGTGCCACCAGTGATTTGAATCAGGGGACGAACACCGGGGAGCTGTTTTTT. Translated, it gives CATSDLNQGTNTGELFF.

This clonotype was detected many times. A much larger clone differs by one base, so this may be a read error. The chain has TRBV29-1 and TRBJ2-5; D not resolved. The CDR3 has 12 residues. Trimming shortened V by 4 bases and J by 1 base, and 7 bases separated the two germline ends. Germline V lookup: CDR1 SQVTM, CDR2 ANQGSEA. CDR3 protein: CSVVGSQETQYF. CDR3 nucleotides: TGCAGCGTTGTGGGCAGCCAAGAGACCCAGTACTTC.

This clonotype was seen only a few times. DNA for the CDR3: TGTGCCAGCGCGGGACGAGTCCCCAACGGGGAGCTGTTTTTT. The encoded protein is CASAGRVPNGELFF. This sequence joins TRBV12-3 or TRBV12-4 and TRBJ2-2; the D gene is possibly TRBD2 (6 bases). V lost 8 bases to trimming and J lost 7 bases, with 17 bases between them. This CDR3 region has 14 residues.

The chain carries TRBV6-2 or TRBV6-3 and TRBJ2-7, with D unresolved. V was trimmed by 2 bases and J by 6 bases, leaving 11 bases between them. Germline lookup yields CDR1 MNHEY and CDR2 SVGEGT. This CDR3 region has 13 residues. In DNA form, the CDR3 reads TGTGCCAGCAGTTACAATGGCCGACTCGAGCAGTACTTC. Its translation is CASSYNGRLEQYF.

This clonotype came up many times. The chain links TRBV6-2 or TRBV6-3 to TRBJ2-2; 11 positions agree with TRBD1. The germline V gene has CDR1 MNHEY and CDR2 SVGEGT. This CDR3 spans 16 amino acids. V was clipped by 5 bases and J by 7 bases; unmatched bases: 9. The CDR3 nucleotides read TGTGCCAGCAGTCCCAGCTGGGACAGGGGGAACGGGGAGCTGTTTTTT. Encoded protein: CASSPSWDRGNGELFF.